This T cell receptor beta chain was sequenced during a study of T cell responses to AZD1222 COVID-19 vaccine. Assay used: immunoSEQ multiplex PCR; TCRdb lists only in-frame clones, some missing. The sample records almost 95,000 clones, approximately 81% being singletons. This CDR3 is 12 amino acids long. The germline V and J ends were trimmed by 1 base and 8 bases, with 8 bases remaining between them. Per germline, CDR1 LNHNV and CDR2 YYDKDF (reference sequence). This rearrangement joins TRBV15 to TRBJ1-1; D is perhaps TRBD1 (6 bases). This sequence was found in an adult who received the AZD1222 COVID-19 vaccine. The sample in question was peripheral blood, obtained 28 days after the second AZD1222 dose. The CDR3 sequence: CATSRAGTEAFF. CDR3 coding DNA: TGTGCCACCAGCAGAGCCGGGACAGAAGCTTTCTTT.